This TCR beta chain was profiled in a study of chemoradiotherapy in HPV16-positive cancers. V dropped 4 bases and J dropped 3; count of bases not matched to a gene: 10. CDR3 length: 15 residues. In germline, CDR1 is SGHNT, CDR2 YYREEE (reference sequence). Overall study results and limits: Functional assays defining HPV-specific T cells used only a couple of HPV16-positive patients. Non-HPV-specific T cells did not expand in tumors during treatment, whereas candidate HPV-specific clones and E7-related motifs did.

Repertoires were sampled repeatedly during chemoradiotherapy. TCRdb keeps only in-frame clones here, not all; method: immunoSEQ multiplex PCR. The repertoire holds 20,000 or so clones, with about 87% as singletons. As to this clone: The antigen remains unidentified.

The origin of this receptor is a human donor with HPV-associated anogenital cancer. V gene TRBV5-4 combines with J gene TRBJ2-7, with 7 bases fitting TRBD1. The starting material was blood, obtained from a patient who underwent chemoradiotherapy. The CDR3 loop reads CASSPARDRDYEQYF. The DNA for the CDR3 is TGTGCCAGCAGCCCTGCCCGGGACAGAGACTACGAGCAGTACTTC.